The 15 T cell receptor beta chains reported below all come from one sample, sequenced in a study of blood T cells in healthy people across ages. Combining a sample-barcoded 5' primer with a J-beta primer mix, a second PCR ran for about 7 to 11 cycles. TCRdb reanalysed the 5' RACE reads using MiXCR and keeps one entry per CDR3 protein. Of roughly 1,500,000 distinct CDR3 sequences in the sample, 40% to 50% were seen once. Sequencing was carried out using blood. The source of these receptors is a woman aged 18-29 years in good health.

This clonotype appeared a single time. The rearrangement uses TRBV12-3 or TRBV12-4 and TRBJ1-6; no reliable D call. The length of the CDR3 is 14 residues. Trimming stripped 5 bases from V and 0 bases from J, with 5 bases between. CDR3 protein: CASSIGSYNSPLHF. The CDR3 coding sequence is TGTGCCAGCAGTATTGGCTCCTATAATTCACCCCTCCACTTT.

This clonotype was seen just once. This chain joins TRBV10-2 and TRBJ2-1, with D possibly called TRBD1 or TRBD2 (6 bases each). CDR1 WSHSY and CDR2 SAAADI come from the germline V gene. The CDR3 runs to 16 residues. Trimming stripped 4 bases from V and 2 bases from J, with 15 bases between. Written as DNA, the CDR3 is TGCGCCAGCAGTGCCGAACACGGGGGCACCTACAATGAGCAGTTCTTC. As protein: CASSAEHGGTYNEQFF.

This clonotype was picked up one time. The chain has TRBV6-1 and TRBJ2-7; D possibly uses TRBD1 or TRBD2 (6 bases each). The CDR3 length is 12 residues. V was cut by 7 bases and J by 5 bases, with 12 bases left in between. CDR1 is MNHNS, CDR2 SASEGT, per germline. CDR3 protein: CASKRGDDEQYF. The CDR3 nucleotides read TGTGCCAGCAAGAGGGGGGACGACGAGCAGTACTTC.

The J gene is TRBJ2-3, the V gene TRBV3-1, with TRBD2 matching 9 bases. Trimming at V came to 0 bases and at J to 2 bases, leaving 12 bases not matched to a gene. The CDR3 has 19 amino acids. CDR1 and CDR2 from the germline V gene are LGHDT and YNNKEL (reference sequence). The CDR3 loop reads CASSQDPPLAGFSTDTQYF. Written as DNA, the CDR3 is TGTGCCAGCAGCCAAGATCCCCCCCTAGCGGGGTTCTCCACAGATACGCAGTATTTT.

This clonotype was counted ten times or more. V and J are TRBV4-2 and TRBJ2-1; TRBD2 aligns across 10 bases. Looked up from germline, CDR1 is LGHNA and CDR2 is YNFKEQ. After removal of 2 bases from V and 0 bases from J, the junction contained 1 base not matched to a gene. The CDR3 runs to 16 residues. CDR3 sequence: CASSQPSGSSYNEQFF. CDR3 bases: TGTGCCAGCAGCCAACCTAGCGGGAGCTCCTACAATGAGCAGTTCTTC.

J is TRBJ2-7 and V is TRBV15, with D possibly TRBD1 on 6 matching bases. Trimming cost V 1 base and J 3 bases, with 13 bases left between them. The CDR3 has 15 residues. Germline V gene data show CDR1 as LNHNV and CDR2 as YYDKDF (reference sequence). Here the CDR3 reads CATSRGSDRNYEQYF. As DNA, the CDR3 is TGTGCCACCAGCAGAGGATCGGACAGAAACTACGAGCAGTACTTC. Full variable domain (outside the CDR3, taken from reference TRBV15 and TRBJ2-7): DAMVIQNPRYQVTQFGKPVTLSCSQTLNHNVMYWYQQKSSQAPKLLFHYYDKDFNNEADTPDNFQSRRPNTSFCFLDIRSPGLGDTAMYLCATSRGSDRNYEQYFGPGTRLTVT.

This clonotype appeared a few times. This may stem from a read error, because a much larger clone lies one nucleotide away. This sequence joins TRBV10-3 and TRBJ2-5; the D is unclear. The V end was cut by 3 bases, the J end by 5 bases, with 4 bases between. Germline values: CDR1 ENHRY, CDR2 SYGVKD. The CDR3 has 11 amino acids. In DNA form, the CDR3 reads TGTGCCATCAGTGACTGGGAGACCCAGTACTTC. Amino acids: CAISDWETQYF.

The CDR3 nucleotides read TGCGCCAGCAGCCCCGGGACAGGGACCCAAGAGACCCAGTACTTC. This sequence encodes CASSPGTGTQETQYF. This chain links TRBV5-1 with TRBJ2-5, with 9 bases lining up with TRBD1. V was pared by 4 bases and J by 1 base, with 5 bases of the junction left unmatched. The CDR3 spans 15 residues. Germline V gene sequence: CDR1 SGHRS, CDR2 YFSETQ.

This clonotype came up a few times. The rearrangement joins TRBV20-1 to TRBJ2-3, with 9 bases that match TRBD2. This CDR3 spans 11 amino acids. V shed 7 bases, J shed 8 bases, and the junction held 4 bases outside the gene matches. CDR1 is DFQATT and CDR2 is SNEGSKA in the germline V gene (reference sequence). The CDR3 loop is CSGTSEVTQYF. CDR3 in DNA: TGCAGTGGGACTAGCGAAGTTACGCAGTATTTT.

The genes are TRBV20-1 and TRBJ2-1, with 13 bases lining up with TRBD2. Germline CDR1 is DFQATT and CDR2 is SNEGSKA (reference sequence). The CDR3 extends over 15 amino acids. Trimming cost V 5 bases and J 7 bases; bases outside gene matches: 8. The chain's CDR3 is CSAPDGLAGVNEQFF. In DNA, the CDR3 is TGCAGTGCTCCTGATGGACTAGCGGGAGTAAATGAGCAGTTCTTC.

This clonotype occurred a few times. CDR3 residues: CASSSRGQGWPYNSPLHF. Written as DNA, the CDR3 is TGTGCCAGCAGTTCCAGAGGACAGGGGTGGCCCTATAATTCACCCCTCCACTTT. V is TRBV12-3 or TRBV12-4 and J is TRBJ1-6; 9 bases align to TRBD1. V was clipped by 4 bases and J by 2 bases; unmatched bases: 9. The CDR3 is 18 amino acids.

This clonotype was found a few times. A read error may account for a junction end that differs from germline. The V gene is TRBV15, the J gene TRBJ2-4; TRBD1 matches at 7 bases. The CDR3 has 13 amino acids. Germline CDR1 LNHNV, CDR2 YYDKDF (reference sequence). In nucleotides, the CDR3 is TGTGCCCCCGCGACAGGGAGAGTCTACGAGCAGTATTTC. Translation gives CAPATGRVYEQYF.

J is TRBJ2-7 and V is TRBV6-5, with 15 bases aligning to TRBD2. The CDR3 totals 18 residues. The junction had 9 bases not matched to a gene; V was cut back by 4 bases and J by 2 bases. CDR1 and CDR2 (germline): MNHEY, SVGAGI. CDR3 residues: CASSFTGLAGGGPYEQYF. The CDR3 bases are TGTGCCAGCAGTTTCACGGGACTAGCGGGAGGAGGACCCTACGAGCAGTACTTC.

The chain joins TRBV7-3 to TRBJ2-7; tentatively, D is TRBD2 (5 bases). This CDR3 comprises 15 residues. V was clipped by 1 base and J by 4 bases, with 14 bases between them. The germline V gene encodes CDR1 SGHTA and CDR2 FQGTGA. This CDR3 is CASSLSLASQYEQYF. In DNA, the CDR3 is TGTGCCAGCAGCTTAAGTCTAGCTTCCCAGTACGAGCAGTACTTC. The variable domain in full, with the rest retrieved from reference TRBV7-3 and TRBJ2-7, is GAGVSQTPSNKVTEKGKYVELRCDPISGHTALYWYRQSLGQGPEFLIYFQGTGAADDSGLPNDRFFAVRPEGSVSTLKIQRTERGDSAVYLCASSLSLASQYEQYFGPGTRLTVT.

This chain uses TRBV25-1 with TRBJ2-4; 9 bases map to TRBD2. There are 14 residues in the CDR3. V was clipped by 5 bases and J by 13 bases; unmatched bases: 12. Per the germline V gene, CDR1 is MGHDK and CDR2 is SYGVNS. The CDR3 loop reads CASSLAGEGDEQYF. CDR3 sequence (DNA): TGTGCCAGCAGTTTAGCGGGAGAAGGGGATGAGCAGTACTTC.